Listed here are 18 T cell receptor beta chains from one sample, sequenced in a study of T cell responses to AZD1222 COVID-19 vaccine. Produced via immunoSEQ multiplex PCR; TCRdb's table is partial and in-frame only. The sample lists approximately 90,000 clones; roughly nine tenths were seen once. Material: peripheral blood, obtained on day 0 of AZD1222 vaccination. The receptors were gathered from an adult in good health.

The chain joins TRBV2 to TRBJ2-6; possible D gene TRBD1, 5 bases. Between the trimmed V and J ends, which lost 1 base and 0 bases, there was a span of 7 bases. Germline CDR1 reads SNHLY; CDR2 reads FYNNEI. The CDR3 runs 16 residues. Written as DNA, the CDR3 is TGTGCCAGCAGTGAAGGGGGCCGCTCTGGGGCCAACGTCCTGACTTTC. This sequence encodes CASSEGGRSGANVLTF.

This clone has ten or more counts. This chain joins TRBV7-9 and TRBJ2-7; 10 nucleotides match TRBD2. There are 17 residues in the CDR3. In germline, CDR1 is SEHNR, CDR2 FQNEAQ (reference sequence). V trimming: 4 bases; J trimming: 5 bases; junction bases outside the gene matches: 14. CDR3 sequence reads: CASSSRGGIAGGHEQYF. The DNA of the CDR3 is TGTGCCAGCAGCTCCCGCGGGGGAATAGCGGGGGGCCACGAGCAGTACTTC.

The V call is TRBV19, the J call TRBJ1-5, with 9 bases identical to TRBD1. This CDR3 region has 15 residues. The germline V gene has CDR1 LNHDA and CDR2 SQIVND (reference sequence). This chain's CDR3 is CASGTGRFGNQPQHF. CDR3 sequence (DNA): TGTGCAAGCGGGACAGGGCGGTTTGGCAATCAGCCCCAGCATTTT.

This clone occurred a few times. The chain recombines TRBV20-1 with TRBJ1-1; no reliable D call. The CDR3 covers 13 residues. Deletions cut 3 bases from V and 0 bases from J, with 8 bases between. In germline, CDR1 is DFQATT, CDR2 SNEGSKA (reference sequence). For the CDR3, the DNA is TGCAGTGCTAGTGGCAGCTTGAACACTGAAGCTTTCTTT. It encodes CSASGSLNTEAFF.

The chain carries TRBV18 and TRBJ2-7, with 8 bases matching TRBD1. The J segment lost 1 base and the V segment lost 4 bases, leaving 12 bases of the junction unmatched. CDR1 and CDR2 (germline): KGHSH, LQKENI. The CDR3 is 17 amino acids. CDR3 sequence: CASSQLSGTGVSYEQYF. CDR3 DNA: TGTGCCAGCTCACAGCTTTCCGGGACAGGAGTTTCCTACGAGCAGTACTTC.

This chain uses TRBV11-2 with TRBJ2-3, with 9 bases fitting TRBD1. Germline CDR1 is SGHAT and CDR2 is FQNNGV. The CDR3 consists of 17 residues. The trim removed 6 bases at V and 2 bases at J, leaving 12 bases unmatched. The CDR3 here is CASRLRQGVFSTDTQYF. The CDR3 DNA is TGTGCCAGCAGGTTAAGACAGGGGGTCTTTTCCACAGATACGCAGTATTTT.

The chain is built from TRBV28 and TRBJ1-6; no firm D call. V was cut by 8 bases and J by 10 bases, with 18 bases left in between. This CDR3 comprises 14 residues. The germline V gene has CDR1 MDHEN and CDR2 SYDVKM. Here the CDR3 reads CASFDGPGRSPLHF. The CDR3 region has the DNA TGTGCCAGCTTCGATGGCCCAGGACGATCACCCCTCCACTTT.

The V and J genes are TRBV7-3 and TRBJ1-1, with D unclear. The CDR3 contains 14 residues. Germline loops: CDR1 SGHTA, CDR2 FQGTGA. V was shortened by 2 bases and J by 1 base, with 8 bases between the two germline ends. The CDR3 sequence: CASSLLGENTEAFF. The CDR3 nucleotides are TGTGCCAGCAGCTTATTAGGAGAGAACACTGAAGCTTTCTTT.

On this clone: Given a much more abundant clone one base away, this may be a read error. J is TRBJ2-1 and V is TRBV6-4; TRBD2 matches at 8 bases. CDR1 and CDR2 (germline): MRHNA, SNTAGT. This CDR3 is 15 amino acids long. Losses at the gene ends were 0 bases for V and 2 bases for J; bases not matched to a gene: 0. The CDR3 loop reads CASSDSSGTYNEQFF. The CDR3 nucleotides are TGTGCCAGCAGTGACTCTAGCGGGACCTACAATGAGCAGTTCTTC.

With respect to this clone: One junction end does not reproduce the germline sequence, and a read error may be involved. The J gene is TRBJ2-6, the V gene TRBV7-7; D may be TRBD1 (6 bases). The CDR3 runs 17 residues. Germline V CDR1 and CDR2: SSHAT, FNYEAQ (reference sequence). DNA of the CDR3: TGTGCTAGCAGCCCCGGCAGGGGTAGATTTGGGGCCAACGTCCTGACTTTC. This codes for CASSPGRGRFGANVLTF.

This chain uses TRBV6-2 or TRBV6-3 with TRBJ1-1; the D is unclear. The CDR3 has 11 amino acids. Trimming removed 1 base from V and 10 bases from J, with 7 bases in between. The germline CDR1 and CDR2 sequences are MNHEY and SVGEGT. CDR3 sequence reads: CASSYWGIAFF. The CDR3 region has the DNA TGTGCCAGCAGTTACTGGGGTATAGCTTTCTTT.

The chain combines TRBV5-1 with TRBJ1-1; 9 bases are shared with TRBD1. Germline loops: CDR1 SGHRS, CDR2 YFSETQ. The CDR3 has 16 residues. With V trimmed by 2 bases and J by 1 base, 6 bases remained unmatched. Here the CDR3 reads CASSFVQGAPNTEAFF. The CDR3 DNA is TGCGCCAGCAGCTTTGTACAGGGGGCTCCGAACACTGAAGCTTTCTTT.

The chain joins TRBV7-2 to TRBJ2-1; the D gene is possibly TRBD2 (7 bases). CDR1 SGHTA and CDR2 FQGNSA come from the germline V gene. CDR3 length: 17 residues. V lost 2 bases and J lost 6, with 20 bases in between. The CDR3 sequence is CASSLYVVRGAINEQFF. For the CDR3, the DNA is TGTGCCAGCAGCTTATATGTGGTCCGGGGGGCGATCAATGAGCAGTTCTTC.

This rearrangement joins TRBV19 to TRBJ2-5, with 7 bases matching TRBD2. Germline CDR1 LNHDA, CDR2 SQIVND (reference sequence). The CDR3 is made up of 14 amino acids. The V and J ends lost 3 bases and 4 bases, in that order; junction bases with no gene match: 5. CDR3 coding DNA: TGTGCCAGTAGTATTCCGGGGGGTCGAGAGACCCAGTACTTC. Residues: CASSIPGGRETQYF.

This sequence joins TRBV27 and TRBJ1-5, with TRBD1 as a possible D gene (5 bases). V gave up 7 bases and J gave up 4 bases, with 17 bases separating them. Germline values: CDR1 MNHEY, CDR2 SMNVEV (reference sequence). This CDR3 has 15 residues. CDR3 sequence reads: CASKMMTRGNQPQHF. The CDR3, as DNA: TGTGCCAGCAAAATGATGACCCGGGGGAATCAGCCCCAGCATTTT.

There are a few counts of this clone. The chain combines TRBV7-2 with TRBJ1-6; weak D call: TRBD1 (5 bases). The CDR3 consists of 15 residues. Germline V gene lookup returns CDR1 SGHTA and CDR2 FQGNSA. Trimming removed 1 base at V and 6 bases at J, with 10 bases between. CDR3 protein: CASSLGAGLNSPLHF. DNA for the CDR3: TGTGCCAGCAGCTTAGGGGCAGGGCTTAATTCACCCCTCCACTTT.

V and J are TRBV6-5 and TRBJ1-2, with D unresolved. Germline assignment: CDR1 MNHEY and CDR2 SVGAGI. There are 14 residues in the CDR3. Trimming cost V 2 bases and J 4 bases, with 11 bases left between them. In nucleotides, the CDR3 is TGTGCCAGCAGTTACGACAAGTCCGGCTATGGCTACACCTTC. Amino acid sequence: CASSYDKSGYGYTF.

The V and J genes are TRBV15 and TRBJ2-1, with 10 bases that match TRBD2. The CDR3 is 16 residues long. The J segment lost 4 bases and the V segment lost 3 bases, leaving 6 bases of the junction unmatched. In germline, CDR1 is LNHNV, CDR2 YYDKDF (reference sequence). The CDR3, as DNA: TGTGCCACCAGCAGTACTAGCGGGAACCGATACAATGAGCAGTTCTTC. As protein: CATSSTSGNRYNEQFF.